The 17 T cell receptor beta chains in this list originate from one sample, sequenced in a study of yellow fever vaccine responses in identical twins. TCRdb called the RT-PCR reads again in MiXCR, with one record for every CDR3 protein. This sample has under 25,000 distinct CDR3 sequences, with approximately 70% found just once. Material: T cells from blood (PBMCs), unsorted or a sorted subset (not recorded which), obtained before or after yellow fever vaccination (not recorded which). These TCRs come from a woman aged 18-30 years who received the yellow fever vaccine.

This sequence joins TRBV19 and TRBJ1-2, with 10 bases matching TRBD1. The J segment lost 4 bases and the V segment lost 6 bases, leaving 8 bases of the junction unmatched. Germline lookup yields CDR1 LNHDA and CDR2 SQIVND (reference sequence). The CDR3 spans 15 residues. The CDR3 coding sequence is TGTGCCAGTAGAATCCGCCGGGACAGGGGCTATGGCTACACCTTC. Amino acid sequence: CASRIRRDRGYGYTF.

This rearrangement joins TRBV18 to TRBJ1-1, with TRBD1 as a possible D gene (6 bases). Germline CDR1 and CDR2: KGHSH and LQKENI. This CDR3 is 14 amino acids long. V was trimmed by 1 base and J by 6 bases, leaving 12 bases between them. The CDR3 loop is CASSPRDNTPEAFF. The CDR3 DNA follows: TGTGCCAGCTCACCACGGGACAACACCCCTGAAGCTTTCTTT.

This sequence joins TRBV3-1 and TRBJ2-1; D could derive from TRBD1 or TRBD2 (6 bases each). The germline gives CDR1 LGHDT, CDR2 YNNKEL (reference sequence). Trimming pared 1 base from V and 3 bases from J, leaving 13 bases between. CDR3 length: 16 amino acids. CDR3 region: CASSQVLGGLYNEQFF. The CDR3 DNA sequence: TGTGCCAGCAGCCAAGTCCTTGGGGGGCTCTACAATGAGCAGTTCTTC.

The V gene is TRBV7-6, the J gene TRBJ2-5; TRBD1 agrees at 11 bases. Germline loops: CDR1 SGHVS, CDR2 FNYEAQ. The J segment lost 2 bases and the V segment lost 8 bases, leaving 7 bases of the junction unmatched. The CDR3 totals 15 residues. The CDR3 is CASARTGGVQETQYF. DNA for the CDR3: TGTGCCAGCGCCAGGACAGGGGGCGTTCAAGAGACCCAGTACTTC.

There are a few counts of this clonotype. V is TRBV6-1 and J is TRBJ2-1; 12 bases are a match to TRBD1. The CDR3 length is 16 residues. The trim removed 5 bases at V and 9 bases at J, leaving 11 bases unmatched. Germline assignment: CDR1 MNHNS and CDR2 SASEGT. The CDR3 sequence is CASSTMAGTGGAEQFF. CDR3 sequence (DNA): TGTGCCAGCAGTACTATGGCCGGGACAGGGGGCGCTGAGCAGTTCTTC.

The J gene is TRBJ1-5, the V gene TRBV10-3, with D unresolved. Between the trimmed V and J ends, which lost 0 bases and 0 bases, there was a span of 6 bases. Germline V gene lookup returns CDR1 ENHRY and CDR2 SYGVKD. This CDR3 contains 15 residues. CDR3 amino acids: CAISESGGSNQPQHF. DNA for the CDR3: TGTGCCATCAGTGAGTCAGGCGGTAGCAATCAGCCCCAGCATTTT.

The rearrangement links TRBV5-1 to TRBJ2-3; 11 nucleotides align to TRBD2. This CDR3 region has 16 residues. Germline V gene lookup returns CDR1 SGHRS and CDR2 YFSETQ. Unmatched junction bases numbered 6, after V lost 3 bases and J lost 3 bases. CDR3 in amino acids: CASSSPTSGTTDTQYF. DNA of the CDR3: TGCGCCAGCAGCTCCCCGACTAGCGGGACAACAGATACGCAGTATTTT.

The rearrangement links TRBV11-2 to TRBJ2-1; no firm D call. Per the germline V gene, CDR1 is SGHAT and CDR2 is FQNNGV. Trimming shortened V by 1 base and J by 0 bases, and 7 bases separated the two germline ends. The CDR3 loop spans 15 amino acids. The CDR3 is CASSLVYASYNEQFF. The CDR3 DNA sequence: TGTGCCAGCAGCTTAGTATACGCCTCCTACAATGAGCAGTTCTTC.

The chain uses TRBV28 and TRBJ2-1; D gene uncertain. Germline CDR1 MDHEN, CDR2 SYDVKM. The CDR3 extends over 15 amino acids. V dropped 5 bases and J dropped 8 bases, with 19 bases sitting between them. The CDR3 coding sequence is TGTGCCAGCAGTGAAAAAGTACCCCACCAAGATGAGCAGTTCTTC. It translates to CASSEKVPHQDEQFF.

This chain links TRBV5-5 with TRBJ2-5; perhaps TRBD1 as D (6 bases). Germline CDR1 is SGHKS and CDR2 is YYEKEE (reference sequence). The V gene lost 0 bases and the J gene lost 2 bases, with 8 bases spanning the gap. CDR3 length equals 14 residues. The CDR3 loop reads CASSLAGTQETQYF. CDR3 in DNA: TGTGCCAGCAGCTTGGCAGGGACACAAGAGACCCAGTACTTC. The full variable domain, its missing parts supplied by reference TRBV5-5 and TRBJ2-5, is DAGVTQSPTHLIKTRGQQVTLRCSPISGHKSVSWYQQVLGQGPQFIFQYYEKEERGRGNFPDRFSARQFPNYSSELNVNALLLGDSALYLCASSLAGTQETQYFGPGTRLLVL.

The chain combines TRBV9 with TRBJ2-2, with unresolved D. This CDR3 region has 13 residues. V lost 4 bases to trimming and J lost 4 bases, with 8 bases between them. The germline V gene has CDR1 SGDLS and CDR2 YYNGEE. The CDR3 reads CASSPSLTGELFF. The CDR3 nucleotides read TGTGCCAGCAGCCCAAGTCTCACCGGGGAGCTGTTTTTT.

This clonotype has a handful of counts. The gene calls are TRBV11-1 and TRBJ1-4; a possible D gene is TRBD1 (6 bases). From germline, CDR1 is SGHAT and CDR2 FQDESV (reference sequence). With 2 bases removed from V and 13 bases from J, the gap between germline ends came to 14 bases. There are 13 residues in the CDR3. DNA for the CDR3: TGTGCCAGCAGCTTAACCGGGGGCGGCGGACTGTTTTTT. Its translation is CASSLTGGGGLFF.

The chain links TRBV7-8 to TRBJ2-1; 7 positions agree with TRBD1. With V trimmed by 5 bases and J by 15 bases, 13 bases remained unmatched. The CDR3 totals 13 residues. The germline gives CDR1 SGHVS, CDR2 FQNEAQ. The CDR3 region is CASSKRQGAPPFF. CDR3 sequence (DNA): TGTGCCAGCAGCAAGAGACAGGGAGCCCCCCCGTTCTTC. Full variable domain (outside the CDR3, taken from reference TRBV7-8 and TRBJ2-1): GAGVSQSPRYKVAKRGQDVALRCDPISGHVSLFWYQQALGQGPEFLTYFQNEAQLDKSGLPSDRFFAERPEGSVSTLKIQRTQQEDSAVYLCASSKRQGAPPFFGPGTRLTVL.

The V call is TRBV12-3 or TRBV12-4, the J call TRBJ2-1; D not resolved. The CDR3 length is 13 residues. The V gene lost 8 bases and the J gene lost 3 bases, with 11 bases spanning the gap. This CDR3 reads CASLSVDYNEQFF. The CDR3 bases are TGTGCCAGCCTCTCCGTGGACTACAATGAGCAGTTCTTC.

The DNA of the CDR3 is TGTGCCAGCAGTGAAGCCGGATGGACCCAGTACTTC. Residues: CASSEAGWTQYF. The V call is TRBV2, the J call TRBJ2-5; no reliable D call. Trimming removed 0 bases from V and 7 bases from J, with 6 bases in between. CDR3 length: 12 residues. Germline loops: CDR1 SNHLY, CDR2 FYNNEI.

V and J are TRBV2 and TRBJ2-3, with unresolved D. V gave up 6 bases and J gave up 0 bases, with 16 bases separating them. CDR1 is SNHLY, CDR2 FYNNEI, per germline. The CDR3 totals 16 residues. The CDR3: CASSETTPTSTDTQYF. CDR3 bases: TGTGCCAGCAGCGAAACGACTCCTACTAGCACAGATACGCAGTATTTT.

The chain has TRBV11-2 and TRBJ2-5, with 10 bases lining up with TRBD2. CDR3 length equals 16 residues. V shed 3 bases and J 1 base; nucleotides not matched to a gene: 5. The germline V gene has CDR1 SGHAT and CDR2 FQNNGV. The CDR3 is CASSFSSGRSQETQYF. In DNA, the CDR3 is TGTGCCAGCAGCTTCTCTAGCGGGAGAAGCCAAGAGACCCAGTACTTC.